Shown below are 18 T cell receptor beta chains from a single sample sequenced in a study of a mutant IDH1 vaccine in newly diagnosed glioma. These receptors' targets are unknown. The method was immunoSEQ multiplex PCR; TCRdb's version includes in-frame clones alone and lacks a portion of them. The table has over 55,000 clones, 85% to 90% seen once. Documented time point: week 5, during vaccination. Doses comprised 300 ug of mutant IDH1 20-mer peptide each, plus topical imiquimod. This specimen was PBMCs, taken from a glioma patient whose treatment included an IDH1 peptide vaccine. The source of these receptors is a woman aged 40-49 years with glioma.

For the CDR3, the DNA is TGCGCCAGCAGCCCCGGACTGGAAATATTTATGAACACTGAAGCTTTCTTT. As protein: CASSPGLEIFMNTEAFF. The V and J genes are TRBV5-1 and TRBJ1-1; D remains ambiguous. Trimming removed 4 bases from V and 0 bases from J, with 19 bases in between. The CDR3 extends over 17 amino acids. Per the germline V gene, CDR1 is SGHRS and CDR2 is YFSETQ.

The CDR3: CASSYSSLSGNTIYF. CDR3 bases: TGTGCCAGCAGTTACTCGAGTCTCTCTGGAAACACCATATATTTT. The V and J genes are TRBV6-5 and TRBJ1-3; the D is unclear. V was shortened by 0 bases and J by 0 bases, with 6 bases between the two germline ends. Germline V CDR1 and CDR2: MNHEY, SVGAGI. The CDR3 is 15 amino acids.

V usage is TRBV6-5 and J usage is TRBJ1-4; tentative D call: TRBD1 (5 bases). Germline V gives CDR1 MNHEY, CDR2 SVGAGI. The CDR3 sequence is 16 residues long. Trimming shortened V by 0 bases and J by 4 bases, and 12 bases separated the two germline ends. The CDR3 DNA reads as TGTGCCAGCAGTTACTCGACAGCGGGGCATAATGAAAAACTGTTTTTT. It translates to CASSYSTAGHNEKLFF.

The chain employs TRBV5-6 and TRBJ1-5; 7 bases align to TRBD1. V lost 5 bases, J lost 0 bases, and 2 bases stayed unmatched. The CDR3 extends over 14 amino acids. CDR1 and CDR2 (germline): SGHDT, YYEEEE. The CDR3 loop reads CASSGQDSNQPQHF. The CDR3 region has the DNA TGTGCCAGCAGTGGACAGGATAGCAATCAGCCCCAGCATTTT.

CDR3 in DNA: TGTGCCAGCAGCTTAGCGGGGAACACCAGGCGGGAGACCCAGTACTTC. It codes for CASSLAGNTRRETQYF. The J gene is TRBJ2-5, the V gene TRBV7-2; D gene uncertain. There are 16 residues in the CDR3. The germline V gene encodes CDR1 SGHTA and CDR2 FQGNSA. Trimming left V 0 bases short and J 5 bases short, with 16 bases between.

The chain combines TRBV4-3 with TRBJ1-2, with a possible D match to TRBD1 (6 bases). CDR3 length equals 15 residues. V dropped 1 base and J dropped 4 bases, with 13 bases sitting between them. Germline CDR1 is LGHNA and CDR2 is YSLEER. In nucleotides, the CDR3 is TGCGCCAGCAGCCAAGGGGTCGGGGGCACCTATGGCTACACCTTC. Residues: CASSQGVGGTYGYTF.

The chain couples TRBV28 to TRBJ2-3, with D hard to call. The CDR3 sequence is 13 residues long. The germline CDR1 and CDR2 sequences are MDHEN and SYDVKM. Deletions cut 3 bases from V and 3 bases from J, with 7 bases between. The CDR3 here is CASSFLLTDTQYF. CDR3 DNA: TGTGCCAGCAGTTTTCTCTTAACAGATACGCAGTATTTT.

This clone was counted a single time. This rearrangement joins TRBV27 to TRBJ1-4, with 7 bases that match TRBD1. V was clipped by 6 bases and J by 7 bases; unmatched bases: 5. The V gene's germline CDR1 is MNHEY and CDR2 SMNVEV (reference sequence). This CDR3 is 13 amino acids long. CDR3 loop: CASRQGMSEKLFF. The CDR3 DNA is TGTGCCAGCAGACAGGGGATGAGTGAAAAACTGTTTTTT.

This clone was picked up one time. The chain has TRBV4-1 and TRBJ2-7, with D possibly matching TRBD1 (6 bases). Trimming shortened V by 3 bases and J by 6 bases, and 21 bases separated the two germline ends. This CDR3 spans 16 amino acids. The germline gives CDR1 MGHRA, CDR2 YSYEKL. The CDR3 protein is CASSQVGAGESGEQYF. The CDR3 nucleotides are TGCGCCAGCAGCCAGGTAGGGGCAGGGGAAAGTGGCGAGCAGTACTTC.

This rearrangement joins TRBV2 to TRBJ1-2; maybe TRBD1 (6 bases). Per the germline V gene, CDR1 is SNHLY and CDR2 is FYNNEI. Trimming removed 2 bases at V and 8 bases at J, with 12 bases between. The CDR3 spans 13 residues. CDR3 region: CASSERGGGGYTF. The CDR3 DNA reads TGTGCCAGCAGTGAAAGGGGGGGCGGGGGCTACACCTTC.

The V and J genes are TRBV5-6 and TRBJ2-5; D is undetermined. Trimming stripped 2 bases from V and 0 bases from J, with 11 bases between. Germline V lookup: CDR1 SGHDT, CDR2 YYEEEE. The CDR3 consists of 15 residues. CDR3 nucleotides: TGTGCCAGCAGCTTACACTCTTGGTACCAAGAGACCCAGTACTTC. Translating it yields CASSLHSWYQETQYF.

The chain links TRBV2 to TRBJ2-1; weak D call: TRBD2 (5 bases). Germline-derived CDR1 and CDR2 are SNHLY and FYNNEI. The ends were cut back, 0 bases at V and 14 bases at J, with 14 bases in the middle. The CDR3 spans 13 residues. CDR3 loop: CASSEAEAVKKFF. The CDR3 coding sequence is TGTGCCAGCAGTGAAGCGGAGGCGGTTAAGAAGTTCTTC.

This chain connects TRBV2 to TRBJ2-1; 9 bases map to TRBD2. V lost 5 bases to trimming and J lost 6 bases; unmatched junction nucleotides: 5. From germline, CDR1 is SNHLY and CDR2 FYNNEI. This CDR3 contains 14 residues. The CDR3 bases are TGTGCCAGCAGTATGACTAGCGGATCCAATGAGCAGTTCTTC. This gives the protein CASSMTSGSNEQFF. Full variable domain (remainder filled in from reference TRBV2 and TRBJ2-1): EPEVTQTPSHQVTQMGQEVILRCVPISNHLYFYWYRQILGQKVEFLVSFYNNEISEKSEIFDDQFSVERPDGSNFTLKIRSTKLEDSAMYFCASSMTSGSNEQFFGPGTRLTVL.

This clone has only a few counts. V gene TRBV11-3 combines with J gene TRBJ2-5; the match to TRBD2 covers 10 bases. This CDR3 is 17 amino acids long. With V trimmed by 1 base and J by 3 bases, 8 bases remained unmatched. Per germline, CDR1 SGHNT and CDR2 YENEEA. This CDR3 reads CASSLASGSPGEETQYF. The CDR3 nucleotides read TGTGCCAGCAGCTTAGCTAGCGGGAGCCCCGGGGAAGAGACCCAGTACTTC.

This chain connects TRBV28 to TRBJ1-5, with D unclear. Germline V CDR1 and CDR2: MDHEN, SYDVKM. This CDR3 region has 14 residues. Trimming removed 2 bases from V and 2 bases from J, with 7 bases in between. The CDR3 coding sequence is TGTGCCAGCAGTTTAATTCGAGGCAATCAGCCCCAGCATTTT. Its translation: CASSLIRGNQPQHF.

The V gene is TRBV4-1, the J gene TRBJ1-4, with 8 bases matching TRBD1. Trimming cost V 3 bases and J 8 bases; bases outside gene matches: 11. There are 16 residues in the CDR3. The germline V gene encodes CDR1 MGHRA and CDR2 YSYEKL. The CDR3 loop is CASSHLTGQGEEKLFF. The CDR3 coding sequence is TGCGCCAGCAGCCACTTGACCGGACAGGGTGAGGAAAAACTGTTTTTT.

V is TRBV6-6 and J is TRBJ2-3; 7 bases line up with TRBD2. V shed 2 bases and J 3 bases; nucleotides not matched to a gene: 5. Germline CDR1 MNHNY, CDR2 SVGAGI (reference sequence). The CDR3 is made up of 15 amino acids. In DNA, the CDR3 is TGTGCCAGCAGTTACGGGCTAGCGGTGACAGATACGCAGTATTTT. It codes for CASSYGLAVTDTQYF.

The V and J genes are TRBV14 and TRBJ2-3; D is perhaps TRBD1 (5 bases). CDR3 size: 15 residues. Germline V lookup: CDR1 SGHDN, CDR2 FVKESK. V lost 1 base and J lost 3, with 11 bases in between. This CDR3 reads CASSQAGIRTDTQYF. For the CDR3, the DNA is TGTGCCAGCAGCCAAGCAGGGATAAGGACAGATACGCAGTATTTT.